Below are 21 T cell receptor beta chains sequenced from a single sample in a study of cytomegalovirus exposure and HLA in healthy donors. It was with 60 Vbeta and 13 Jbeta primers that the PCR ran. The method was immunoSEQ multiplex PCR; TCRdb's version includes in-frame clones alone and lacks a portion of them. The data contain under 130,000 clones, more than 65% of them seen just once; the ten biggest clones take up approximately 8.2%. The sequencing input was PBMCs. These receptors were obtained from a man aged 35 to 55 in good health and CMV-seropositive.

This clone has only a few counts. The rearrangement uses TRBV5-4 and TRBJ2-7; D call uncertain. Germline V gives CDR1 SGHNT, CDR2 YYREEE (reference sequence). The CDR3 has 14 amino acids. V dropped 0 bases and J dropped 6 bases, with 13 bases sitting between them. This CDR3 reads CASSLVQVGAEQYF. CDR3 nucleotide sequence: TGTGCCAGCAGCTTGGTGCAAGTCGGAGCCGAGCAGTACTTC.

In its sample, this clone was seen once. The chain recombines TRBV7-2 with TRBJ2-1; D gene unclear. The V gene's germline CDR1 is SGHTA and CDR2 FQGNSA. V was cut by 1 base and J by 5 bases, with 6 bases left in between. The CDR3 runs to 13 residues. As DNA, the CDR3 is TGTGCCAGCAGCTTAGTTGGCCACAATGAGCAGTTCTTC. It is translated as CASSLVGHNEQFF. Combining the CDR3 with reference TRBV7-2 and TRBJ2-1 gives the whole variable domain GAGVSQSPSNKVTEKGKDVELRCDPISGHTALYWYRQSLGQGLEFLIYFQGNSAPDKSGLPSDRFSAERTGGSVSTLTIQRTQQEDSAVYLCASSLVGHNEQFFGPGTRLTVL.

This clone came up a few times. V usage is TRBV11-2 and J usage is TRBJ2-2; possible D gene TRBD2, 5 bases. The CDR3 has 13 residues. Germline V lookup: CDR1 SGHAT, CDR2 FQNNGV. With 3 bases removed from V and 3 bases from J, the gap between germline ends came to 5 bases. CDR3: CASSFGDTGELFF. The DNA of the CDR3 is TGTGCCAGCAGCTTCGGGGACACCGGGGAGCTGTTTTTT.

The J gene is TRBJ2-1, the V gene TRBV5-1; 10 bases line up with TRBD1. The CDR3 totals 17 residues. After removal of 0 bases from V and 5 bases from J, the junction contained 8 bases not matched to a gene. Germline V lookup: CDR1 SGHRS, CDR2 YFSETQ. The CDR3 here is CASSLGPGTGVNNEQFF. The CDR3, as DNA: TGCGCCAGCAGCTTGGGCCCGGGGACAGGGGTGAACAATGAGCAGTTCTTC. Together with reference TRBV5-1 and TRBJ2-1, the CDR3 gives the full variable domain: KAGVTQTPRYLIKTRGQQVTLSCSPISGHRSVSWYQQTPGQGLQFLFEYFSETQRNKGNFPGRFSGRQFSNSRSEMNVSTLELGDSALYLCASSLGPGTGVNNEQFFGPGTRLTVL.

The chain joins TRBV6-5 to TRBJ2-7; 8 bases are shared with TRBD2. After removal of 0 bases from V and 4 bases from J, the junction contained 5 bases not matched to a gene. CDR1 is MNHEY and CDR2 is SVGAGI in the germline V gene. The CDR3 consists of 15 residues. The CDR3 DNA follows: TGTGCCAGCAGTTACTCGGCTAGCGGGCGTTACGAGCAGTACTTC. This encodes CASSYSASGRYEQYF.

The V and J genes are TRBV9 and TRBJ2-3, with TRBD2 identical over 9 bases. The CDR3 loop spans 15 amino acids. CDR1 and CDR2 (germline): SGDLS, YYNGEE. After removal of 3 bases from V and 5 bases from J, the junction contained 7 bases not matched to a gene. The CDR3 DNA follows: TGTGCCAGCAGCGGGGCGGGAGGGCCCGGAGATACGCAGTATTTT. This translates into CASSGAGGPGDTQYF. The full variable domain, rest sourced from reference TRBV9 and TRBJ2-3, is DSGVTQTPKHLITATGQRVTLRCSPRSGDLSVYWYQQSLDQGLQFLIQYYNGEERAKGNILERFSAQQFPDLHSELNLSSLELGDSALYFCASSGAGGPGDTQYFGPGTRLTVL.

The J gene is TRBJ2-7, the V gene TRBV15, with 9 bases aligning to TRBD1. Germline CDR1 is LNHNV and CDR2 is YYDKDF (reference sequence). The CDR3 is 15 residues long. Germline trimming cut 1 base from V and 6 bases from J; bases unmatched to any gene: 7. CDR3 nucleotides: TGTGCCACCAGCAGAGGCGGGACAGGGATGGGCGAGCAGTACTTC. Its translation is CATSRGGTGMGEQYF.

This sequence joins TRBV5-4 and TRBJ2-7; TRBD2 might be the D (5 bases). CDR3 size: 12 residues. Germline V lookup: CDR1 SGHNT, CDR2 YYREEE (reference sequence). The V and J ends lost 2 bases and 7 bases respectively, with 10 bases between them. The CDR3, as DNA: TGTGCCAGCAGCTTCCTGCCGGGGGAGCAGTACTTC. This encodes CASSFLPGEQYF.

As for this clone: One end of the junction does not line up with germline, which may come from a read error. The chain joins TRBV7-7 to TRBJ2-2, with 7 positions matching TRBD2. The germline gives CDR1 SSHAT, CDR2 FNYEAQ (reference sequence). The CDR3 consists of 15 residues. The DNA for the CDR3 is TGTGCTAGCAGCTTAAGCGGGAAAAACACCGGGGAGCTGTTTTTT. Protein product: CASSLSGKNTGELFF.

The gene calls are TRBV30 and TRBJ2-1; 9 bases are a match to TRBD2. The CDR3 extends over 14 amino acids. Per the germline V gene, CDR1 is GTSNPN and CDR2 is SVGIG (reference sequence). J lost 9 bases, V lost 0 bases, and 6 bases had no gene match. This chain's CDR3 is CAWSVAGGPGEQFF. The CDR3 DNA reads as TGTGCCTGGAGTGTGGCGGGAGGGCCGGGTGAGCAGTTCTTC.

The sample holds a few counts of this clone. The chain uses TRBV7-2 and TRBJ2-3, with TRBD1 as a possible D gene (6 bases). The length of the CDR3 is 16 residues. Deletions cut 1 base from V and 4 bases from J, with 15 bases between. Germline V gene sequence: CDR1 SGHTA, CDR2 FQGNSA. CDR3 region: CASSLVRSAGADTQYF. CDR3 DNA: TGTGCCAGCAGCTTAGTAAGGAGCGCAGGGGCAGATACGCAGTATTTT.

The V gene is TRBV5-6, the J gene TRBJ1-2; D gene unclear. Germline V gene lookup returns CDR1 SGHDT and CDR2 YYEEEE. The CDR3 runs to 15 residues. The V end lost 4 bases, the J end lost 0 bases, and 13 bases lay between the germline ends. The CDR3 coding sequence is TGTGCCAGCAGCCCCCGACAAAGGTCTAACTATGGCTACACCTTC. This gives the protein CASSPRQRSNYGYTF.

The chain has TRBV6-5 and TRBJ2-1, with 11 nucleotides matching TRBD1. V shed 6 bases, J shed 8 bases, and the junction held 9 bases outside the gene matches. CDR1 is MNHEY, CDR2 SVGAGI, per germline. The CDR3 sequence is 15 residues long. The CDR3 DNA reads as TGTGCCAGCAGCGAGGCCGGGACAGGGGGGGATGAGCAGTTCTTC. It is translated as CASSEAGTGGDEQFF.

The chain is built from TRBV7-9 and TRBJ2-5, with D possibly matching TRBD2 (6 bases). Germline values: CDR1 SEHNR, CDR2 FQNEAQ (reference sequence). Trimming removed 4 bases from V and 3 bases from J, with 18 bases in between. The CDR3 spans 16 residues. The chain's CDR3 is CASSYGPGGAEETQYF. The CDR3 bases are TGTGCCAGCAGCTACGGGCCCGGCGGGGCTGAAGAGACCCAGTACTTC.

The rearrangement links TRBV7-6 to TRBJ2-7, with D perhaps TRBD2 (5 bases). The CDR3 covers 12 residues. Germline V CDR1 and CDR2: SGHVS, FNYEAQ. The V gene lost 4 bases and the J gene lost 5 bases, with 9 bases spanning the gap. Here the CDR3 reads CASSYIGDEQYF. CDR3 nucleotides: TGTGCCAGCAGCTATATCGGGGACGAGCAGTACTTC.

This rearrangement joins TRBV6-1 to TRBJ2-3; tentatively, D is TRBD2 (7 bases). V gave up 4 bases and J gave up 1 base, with 18 bases separating them. The CDR3 is 17 residues long. From germline, CDR1 is MNHNS and CDR2 SASEGT. CDR3 nucleotide sequence: TGTGCCAGCAGTGGGATCCTAGGGGGGGTGGGCACAGATACGCAGTATTTT. Its protein is CASSGILGGVGTDTQYF.

The chain recombines TRBV5-1 with TRBJ1-1, with D perhaps TRBD1 (6 bases). V was clipped by 3 bases and J by 3 bases, with 9 bases between them. CDR3 length: 13 amino acids. Per germline, CDR1 SGHRS and CDR2 YFSETQ. CDR3 sequence: CASSSNRDTEAFF. CDR3 DNA sequence: TGCGCCAGCAGCTCGAACAGGGACACTGAAGCTTTCTTT.

This clone has a single count. The chain is built from TRBV10-1 and TRBJ2-2, with 13 bases aligning to TRBD2. Germline trimming cut 6 bases from V and 0 bases from J; bases unmatched to any gene: 7. Germline loops: CDR1 WNHNN, CDR2 SYGVQD (reference sequence). The CDR3 runs to 18 residues. The chain's CDR3 is CASSSGLAGIPNTGELFF. The CDR3 region has the DNA TGCGCCAGCAGCTCGGGACTAGCGGGGATCCCGAACACCGGGGAGCTGTTTTTT.

The CDR3 sequence is CASSLKGQAYEQYF. For the CDR3, the DNA is TGTGCCAGCAGCCTAAAGGGACAGGCCTACGAGCAGTACTTC. This sequence joins TRBV7-9 and TRBJ2-7, with 8 bases matching TRBD1. With V trimmed by 5 bases and J by 2 bases, 5 bases remained unmatched. The germline V gene encodes CDR1 SEHNR and CDR2 FQNEAQ (reference sequence). The CDR3 consists of 14 residues.

The CDR3 DNA sequence: TGTGCCAGCAGCGTAGGTGAGGGACAGGGGTATTCACCCCTCCACTTT. This translates into CASSVGEGQGYSPLHF. The V and J genes are TRBV9 and TRBJ1-6, with 10 positions matching TRBD1. With V trimmed by 0 bases and J by 8 bases, 5 bases remained unmatched. CDR3 length equals 16 residues. CDR1 is SGDLS, CDR2 YYNGEE, per germline.

The chain carries TRBV5-4 and TRBJ2-5; 7 nucleotides agree with TRBD2. CDR3 length equals 14 residues. Looked up from germline, CDR1 is SGHNT and CDR2 is YYREEE (reference sequence). The trim removed 2 bases at V and 3 bases at J, leaving 4 bases unmatched. The CDR3 sequence: CASSFPGLKETQYF. CDR3 DNA sequence: TGTGCCAGCAGCTTTCCGGGACTAAAAGAGACCCAGTACTTC.